A single sample gave rise to the 22 T cell receptor beta chains below, sequenced in a study of a mutant IDH1 vaccine in newly diagnosed glioma. Method: immunoSEQ multiplex PCR; TCRdb's copy keeps in-frame clones and lacks some. The profile shows tens of thousands of clones, roughly 78% of them singletons. These receptors lack a known antigen. Indicated time point: week 11, during vaccination. Vaccine doses each comprised 300 ug of mutant IDH1 20-mer peptide, with topical imiquimod. The specimen was PBMCs, collected from a glioma patient whose treatment included an IDH1 peptide vaccine. Receptor source: a man aged 30 to 39 with glioma.

This clone appeared a single time. The genes are TRBV4-1 and TRBJ2-7; D possibly corresponds to TRBD1 (7 bases). Trimming took 2 bases from V and 2 from J, leaving 13 bases between them. This CDR3 is 15 amino acids long. The germline V gene has CDR1 MGHRA and CDR2 YSYEKL. For the CDR3, the DNA is TGCGCCAGCAGCCAATATCAGGGGGGTGCCTACGAGCAGTACTTC. Amino acids: CASSQYQGGAYEQYF.

The V call is TRBV5-4, the J call TRBJ2-1; weak D call: TRBD1 (6 bases). From germline, CDR1 is SGHNT and CDR2 YYREEE (reference sequence). This CDR3 has 14 residues. Trimming took off 4 bases at V and 0 bases at J, with 8 bases between the two ends. The CDR3 region has the DNA TGTGCCAGCAGCCCAGGGGACTCCTACAATGAGCAGTTCTTC. Translating it yields CASSPGDSYNEQFF.

This sequence joins TRBV6-5 and TRBJ1-1; 8 nucleotides line up with TRBD1. Germline V gene lookup returns CDR1 MNHEY and CDR2 SVGAGI. J gave up 4 bases and V 6 bases, and 4 bases lay outside the gene matches. This CDR3 has 13 residues. The CDR3 is CASSTGGGTEAFF. Here the CDR3 DNA reads TGTGCCAGCAGCACAGGGGGAGGCACTGAAGCTTTCTTT.

The genes are TRBV27 and TRBJ2-7; D is perhaps TRBD1 (6 bases). CDR3 length: 13 residues. V lost 6 bases, J lost 6 bases, and 15 bases lay in between. CDR1 and CDR2 (germline): MNHEY, SMNVEV (reference sequence). Written as DNA, the CDR3 is TGTGCCAGCAGCCTGAACAGGGATCGCGAGCAGTACTTC. Residues: CASSLNRDREQYF.

This clone showed up just once. The chain employs TRBV10-3 and TRBJ1-6, with TRBD1 as a possible D gene (5 bases). The CDR3 is made up of 14 amino acids. Between the trimmed V and J ends, which lost 11 bases and 7 bases, there was a span of 18 bases. From germline, CDR1 is ENHRY and CDR2 SYGVKD. The CDR3 coding sequence is TGTGCCGTTTCAGGGTTTGGACGGAATTCACCCCTCCACTTT. This gives the protein CAVSGFGRNSPLHF.

This sequence joins TRBV30 and TRBJ1-2; D unclear. Germline V gene sequence: CDR1 GTSNPN, CDR2 SVGIG (reference sequence). The ends were cut back, 3 bases at V and 1 base at J, with 6 bases in the middle. CDR3 size: 12 residues. In DNA, the CDR3 is TGTGCCTGGAGCAGGAATAACTATGGCTACACCTTC. Its translation: CAWSRNNYGYTF. The whole variable domain, remainder taken from reference TRBV30 and TRBJ1-2, is SQTIHQWPATLVQPVGSPLSLECTVEGTSNPNLYWYRQAAGRGLQLLFYSVGIGQISSEVPQNLSASRPQDRQFILSSKKLLLSDSGFYLCAWSRNNYGYTFGSGTRLTVV.

In its sample, this clone was seen once. The chain has TRBV29-1 and TRBJ2-2, with D possibly matching TRBD2 (6 bases). This CDR3 has 14 residues. Trimming shortened V by 6 bases and J by 5 bases, and 16 bases separated the two germline ends. Germline-derived CDR1 and CDR2 are SQVTM and ANQGSEA. CDR3 in DNA: TGCAGCGTCGCGGGACGGGGAGCGACCGGGGAGCTGTTTTTT. It translates to CSVAGRGATGELFF.

The chain combines TRBV15 with TRBJ1-1; no clear D gene. The CDR3 runs 15 residues. V lost 0 bases and J lost 5, with 13 bases in between. CDR1 and CDR2 (germline): LNHNV, YYDKDF (reference sequence). The CDR3 DNA reads TGTGCCACCAGCAGAGATAGAGTGGGAGGTACTGAAGCTTTCTTT. This sequence encodes CATSRDRVGGTEAFF.

This CDR3 reads CASSSAGTSGRVTGELFF. Written as DNA, the CDR3 is TGTGCCAGCAGCTCTGCCGGGACTAGCGGGAGAGTCACCGGGGAGCTGTTTTTT. The chain uses TRBV5-5 and TRBJ2-2; TRBD2 matches at 14 bases. Trimming at V came to 3 bases and at J to 4 bases, leaving 8 bases not matched to a gene. There are 18 residues in the CDR3. Germline values: CDR1 SGHKS, CDR2 YYEKEE (reference sequence).

This clone was seen once. The chain has TRBV7-2 and TRBJ2-5; 13 bases agree with TRBD2. This CDR3 is built from 16 residues. Per the germline V gene, CDR1 is SGHTA and CDR2 is FQGNSA. Losses at the gene ends were 4 bases for V and 1 base for J; bases not matched to a gene: 3. The CDR3 DNA sequence: TGTGCCAGCAGCTCCCGACTAGCGGGGGGCCAAGAGACCCAGTACTTC. Translation: CASSSRLAGGQETQYF.

The V and J genes are TRBV29-1 and TRBJ1-2; unclear D gene. The CDR3 length is 13 residues. CDR1 and CDR2 (germline): SQVTM, ANQGSEA. The V end was cut by 5 bases, the J end by 7 bases, with 17 bases between. DNA of the CDR3: TGCAGCGTTCGTAGCGTCCGGTGGGGTGGCTACACCTTC. Translated, it gives CSVRSVRWGGYTF.

This sequence joins TRBV5-1 and TRBJ1-4; unclear D gene. There are 15 residues in the CDR3. Germline lookup yields CDR1 SGHRS and CDR2 YFSETQ. Trimming took off 0 bases at V and 0 bases at J, with 6 bases between the two ends. Here the CDR3 DNA reads TGCGCCAGCAGCTTGGGGGCTGCAACTAATGAAAAACTGTTTTTT. Protein: CASSLGAATNEKLFF.

This chain joins TRBV7-9 and TRBJ2-3, with D possibly being TRBD1 (5 bases). The CDR3 runs to 17 residues. V was cut by 2 bases and J by 5 bases, with 20 bases left in between. Germline loops: CDR1 SEHNR, CDR2 FQNEAQ (reference sequence). The CDR3 is CASSLSAGSTWVDTQYF. The DNA of the CDR3 is TGTGCCAGCAGCTTAAGTGCAGGGTCTACGTGGGTAGATACGCAGTATTTT.

The chain uses TRBV10-3 and TRBJ2-6, with D unresolved. The CDR3 covers 14 residues. The V end was cut by 1 base, the J end by 0 bases, with 1 base between. Germline V CDR1 and CDR2: ENHRY, SYGVKD. The DNA of the CDR3 is TGTGCCATCAGTGAGTTCTCTGGGGCCAACGTCCTGACTTTC. This sequence encodes CAISEFSGANVLTF.

The chain couples TRBV5-4 to TRBJ2-1; D assignment may be TRBD1 or TRBD2 (5 bases each). Between the trimmed V and J ends, which lost 0 bases and 9 bases, there was a span of 13 bases. The CDR3 is made up of 14 amino acids. The V gene's germline CDR1 is SGHNT and CDR2 YYREEE (reference sequence). Here the CDR3 DNA reads TGTGCCAGCAGCTTGGTGGGTGGGGGAACTGAGCAGTTCTTC. As protein: CASSLVGGGTEQFF. Using reference TRBV5-4 and TRBJ2-1 for the parts outside the CDR3, the full variable domain is ETGVTQSPTHLIKTRGQQVTLRCSSQSGHNTVSWYQQALGQGPQFIFQYYREEENGRGNFPPRFSGLQFPNYSSELNVNALELDDSALYLCASSLVGGGTEQFFGPGTRLTVL.

This clone was detected only a few times. The V gene is TRBV18, the J gene TRBJ1-1; TRBD1 aligns across 8 bases. Germline CDR1 reads KGHSH; CDR2 reads LQKENI. V shed 3 bases and J 1 base; nucleotides not matched to a gene: 4. CDR3 length equals 15 residues. The CDR3 spells CASSPRDRPNTEAFF. CDR3 bases: TGTGCCAGCTCACCCCGGGACAGGCCGAACACTGAAGCTTTCTTT.

The genes are TRBV10-3 and TRBJ2-3; TRBD1 agrees at 7 bases. In germline, CDR1 is ENHRY, CDR2 SYGVKD. The V segment lost 8 bases and the J segment 3 bases; nucleotides outside the gene matches: 8. This CDR3 is 14 amino acids long. The CDR3, as DNA: TGTGCCATCGGAAACAGGGGAGAGACAGATACGCAGTATTTT. Translating it yields CAIGNRGETDTQYF.

The chain combines TRBV5-1 with TRBJ1-1; tentative D call: TRBD1 (5 bases). CDR1 and CDR2 from the germline V gene are SGHRS and YFSETQ. This CDR3 spans 13 amino acids. V shed 4 bases and J shed 11 bases, with 18 bases lying between them. The CDR3 DNA follows: TGCGCCAGCAGCCTCGACAGCTACCTCGGCGCTTTCTTT. Translation: CASSLDSYLGAFF. Supplemented by reference TRBV5-1 and TRBJ1-1, the full variable domain reads KAGVTQTPRYLIKTRGQQVTLSCSPISGHRSVSWYQQTPGQGLQFLFEYFSETQRNKGNFPGRFSGRQFSNSRSEMNVSTLELGDSALYLCASSLDSYLGAFFGQGTRLTVV.

The chain recombines TRBV5-6 with TRBJ2-7, with 10 positions matching TRBD2. The CDR3 is 16 residues long. After removal of 1 base from V and 4 bases from J, the junction contained 8 bases not matched to a gene. CDR1 is SGHDT, CDR2 YYEEEE, per germline. CDR3 in DNA: TGTGCCAGCAGCTTGAGAGCTAGCGGGAGCGGGTACGAGCAGTACTTC. This sequence encodes CASSLRASGSGYEQYF.

The V and J genes are TRBV5-1 and TRBJ2-3, with D unresolved. V gave up 2 bases and J gave up 3 bases, with 1 base separating them. The germline CDR1 and CDR2 sequences are SGHRS and YFSETQ. The CDR3 consists of 11 residues. The CDR3 sequence is CASSLTDTQYF. CDR3 nucleotide sequence: TGCGCCAGCAGCTTAACAGATACGCAGTATTTT.

The chain employs TRBV5-6 and TRBJ1-2; 7 bases line up with TRBD1. V lost 0 bases, J lost 8 bases, and 10 bases stayed unmatched. CDR3 length: 15 amino acids. In germline, CDR1 is SGHDT, CDR2 YYEEEE. CDR3 DNA sequence: TGTGCCAGCAGCTTGGCCGCGGTGACAGGGCTCGGCTACACCTTC. It specifies CASSLAAVTGLGYTF.

The V call is TRBV6-1, the J call TRBJ1-5; maybe TRBD1 (6 bases). The germline gives CDR1 MNHNS, CDR2 SASEGT. The CDR3 loop spans 13 amino acids. Trimming took 5 bases from V and 7 from J, leaving 12 bases between them. The chain's CDR3 is CASSHRVEQPQHF. CDR3 bases: TGTGCCAGCAGTCACAGGGTCGAACAGCCCCAGCATTTT.